The clone carrying this T cell receptor (beta chain) was observed once. The data were produced by immunoSEQ multiplex PCR, yet TCRdb's version contains in-frame clones alone and is incomplete. The sample holds 65,000 to 90,000 clones; more than 65% are singletons and the top ten take around 2.3%. The entry originates in a study of glioma-infiltrating T cells after dendritic cell vaccination. The CDR3 has 15 amino acids. Looked up from germline, CDR1 is ENHRY and CDR2 is SYGVKD. Trimming took 10 bases from V and 2 from J; bases not matched to a gene: 10. V and J are TRBV10-3 and TRBJ1-3, with 8 bases identical to TRBD1. The sample here was blood, taken before dendritic cell vaccination. The clonotype originates from a human donor with glioblastoma. The CDR3 region has the DNA TGTGCCACCGAATTTACAGGGGGAACTGGAAACACCATATATTTT. As protein: CATEFTGGTGNTIYF.